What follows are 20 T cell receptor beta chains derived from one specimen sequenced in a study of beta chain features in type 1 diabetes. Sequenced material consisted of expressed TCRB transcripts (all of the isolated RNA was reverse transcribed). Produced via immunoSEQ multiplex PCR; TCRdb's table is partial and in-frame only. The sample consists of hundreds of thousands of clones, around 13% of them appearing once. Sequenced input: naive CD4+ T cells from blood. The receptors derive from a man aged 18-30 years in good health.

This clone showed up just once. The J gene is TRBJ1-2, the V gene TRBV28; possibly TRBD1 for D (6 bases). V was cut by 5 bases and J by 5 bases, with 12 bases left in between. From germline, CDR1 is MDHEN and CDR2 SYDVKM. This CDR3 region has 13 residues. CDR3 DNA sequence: TGTGCCAGCAGTCTCAGGGGCAGTTATGGCTACACCTTC. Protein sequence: CASSLRGSYGYTF.

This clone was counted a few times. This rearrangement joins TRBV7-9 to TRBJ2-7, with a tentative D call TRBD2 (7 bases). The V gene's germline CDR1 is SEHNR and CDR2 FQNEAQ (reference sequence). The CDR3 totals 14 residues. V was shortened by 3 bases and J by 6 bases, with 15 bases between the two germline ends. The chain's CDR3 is CASSLGGTRGEQYF. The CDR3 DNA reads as TGTGCCAGCAGCTTGGGGGGGACCAGGGGCGAGCAGTACTTC.

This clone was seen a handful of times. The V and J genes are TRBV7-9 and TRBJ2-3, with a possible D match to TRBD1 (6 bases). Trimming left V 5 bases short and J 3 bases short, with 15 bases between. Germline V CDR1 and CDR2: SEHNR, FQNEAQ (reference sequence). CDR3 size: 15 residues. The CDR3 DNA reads TGTGCCAGCAGCCGAGACAGGATAAGGACAGATACGCAGTATTTT. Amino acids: CASSRDRIRTDTQYF.

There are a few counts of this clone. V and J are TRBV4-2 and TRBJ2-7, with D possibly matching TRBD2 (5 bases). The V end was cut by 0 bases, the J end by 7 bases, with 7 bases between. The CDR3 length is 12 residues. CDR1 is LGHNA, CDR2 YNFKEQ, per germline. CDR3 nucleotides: TGTGCCAGCAGCCAAGACCAGCGGGAGCAGTACTTC. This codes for CASSQDQREQYF.

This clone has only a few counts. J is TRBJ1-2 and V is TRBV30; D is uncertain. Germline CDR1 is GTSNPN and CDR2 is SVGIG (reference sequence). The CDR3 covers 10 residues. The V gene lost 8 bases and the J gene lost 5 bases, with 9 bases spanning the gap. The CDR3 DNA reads TGTGCCGCCACCGGGTATGGCTACACCTTC. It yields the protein CAATGYGYTF.

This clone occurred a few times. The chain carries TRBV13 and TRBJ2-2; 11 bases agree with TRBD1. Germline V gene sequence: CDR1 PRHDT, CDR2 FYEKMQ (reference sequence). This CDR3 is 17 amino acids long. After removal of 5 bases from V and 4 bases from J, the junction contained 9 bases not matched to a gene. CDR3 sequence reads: CASSPRKDRGPTGELFF. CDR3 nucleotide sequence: TGTGCCAGCAGCCCGAGGAAGGACAGGGGGCCCACCGGGGAGCTGTTTTTT.

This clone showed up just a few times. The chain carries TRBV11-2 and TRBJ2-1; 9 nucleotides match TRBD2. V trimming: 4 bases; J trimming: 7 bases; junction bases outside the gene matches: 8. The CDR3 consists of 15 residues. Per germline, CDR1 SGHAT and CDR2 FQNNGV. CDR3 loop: CASSSKGTSGNEQFF. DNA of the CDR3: TGTGCCAGCAGCTCCAAGGGCACTAGCGGGAATGAGCAGTTCTTC.

The CDR3 protein is CASSSRSGLNTGELFF. Written as DNA, the CDR3 is TGTGCCAGCAGCTCACGATCAGGGCTGAACACCGGGGAGCTGTTTTTT. The chain carries TRBV7-3 and TRBJ2-2, with D possibly matching TRBD1 (5 bases). Germline lookup yields CDR1 SGHTA and CDR2 FQGTGA. With 4 bases removed from V and 1 base from J, the gap between germline ends came to 13 bases. This CDR3 has 16 residues.

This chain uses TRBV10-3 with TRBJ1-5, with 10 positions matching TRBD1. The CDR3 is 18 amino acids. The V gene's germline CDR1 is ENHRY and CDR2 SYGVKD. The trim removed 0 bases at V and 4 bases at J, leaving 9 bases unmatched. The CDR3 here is CAISESGTGVLGNQPQHF. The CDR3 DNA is TGTGCCATCAGTGAGTCGGGGACAGGGGTGTTGGGGAATCAGCCCCAGCATTTT.

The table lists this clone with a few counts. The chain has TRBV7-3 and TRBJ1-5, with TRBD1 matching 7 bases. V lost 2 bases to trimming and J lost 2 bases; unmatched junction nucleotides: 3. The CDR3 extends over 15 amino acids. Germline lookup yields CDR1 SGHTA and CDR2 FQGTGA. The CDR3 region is CASSLEGGGNQPQHF. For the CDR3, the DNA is TGTGCCAGCAGCTTAGAAGGGGGCGGCAATCAGCCCCAGCATTTT.

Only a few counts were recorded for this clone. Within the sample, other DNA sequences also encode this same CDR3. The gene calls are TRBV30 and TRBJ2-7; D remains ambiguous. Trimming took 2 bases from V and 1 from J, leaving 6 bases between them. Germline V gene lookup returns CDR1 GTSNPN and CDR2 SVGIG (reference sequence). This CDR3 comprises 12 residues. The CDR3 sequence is CAWSPGSYEQYF. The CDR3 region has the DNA TGTGCCTGGAGTCCCGGGTCCTACGAGCAGTACTTC. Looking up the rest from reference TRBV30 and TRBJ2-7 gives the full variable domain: SQTIHQWPATLVQPVGSPLSLECTVEGTSNPNLYWYRQAAGRGLQLLFYSVGIGQISSEVPQNLSASRPQDRQFILSSKKLLLSDSGFYLCAWSPGSYEQYFGPGTRLTVT.

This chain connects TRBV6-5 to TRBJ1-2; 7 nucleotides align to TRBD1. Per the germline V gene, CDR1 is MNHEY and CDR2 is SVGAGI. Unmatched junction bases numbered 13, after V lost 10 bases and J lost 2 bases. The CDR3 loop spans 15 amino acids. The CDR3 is CATITLTGENYGYTF. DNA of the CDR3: TGTGCCACCATCACGTTAACAGGGGAGAACTATGGCTACACCTTC.

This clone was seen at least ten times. The CDR3 DNA follows: TGTGCCAGCAGCCTGACAGATACGCAGTATTTT. Encoded protein: CASSLTDTQYF. The V gene is TRBV7-9, the J gene TRBJ2-3; D not certain. Between the trimmed V and J ends, which lost 5 bases and 3 bases, there was a span of 3 bases. The CDR3 is 11 residues long. CDR1 and CDR2 from the germline V gene are SEHNR and FQNEAQ (reference sequence).

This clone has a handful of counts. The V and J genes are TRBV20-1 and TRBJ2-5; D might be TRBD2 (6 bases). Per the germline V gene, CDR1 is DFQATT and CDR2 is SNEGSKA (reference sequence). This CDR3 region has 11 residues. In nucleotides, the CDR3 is TGCAGCCTGACTAGGCGAGAGACCCAGTACTTC. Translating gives CSLTRRETQYF.

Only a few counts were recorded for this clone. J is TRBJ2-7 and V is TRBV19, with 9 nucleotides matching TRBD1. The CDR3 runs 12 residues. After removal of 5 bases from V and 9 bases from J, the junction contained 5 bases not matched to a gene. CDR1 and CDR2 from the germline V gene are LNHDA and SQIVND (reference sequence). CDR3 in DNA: TGTGCCAGTAGTGCACAGGGGGCGTCGCAGTACTTC. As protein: CASSAQGASQYF. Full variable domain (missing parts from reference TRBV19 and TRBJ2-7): DGGITQSPKYLFRKEGQNVTLSCEQNLNHDAMYWYRQDPGQGLRLIYYSQIVNDFQKGDIAEGYSVSREKKESFPLTVTSAQKNPTAFYLCASSAQGASQYFGPGTRLTVT.

This chain's CDR3 is CASSPRTDYEQYF. Written as DNA, the CDR3 is TGTGCCAGCAGCCCACGGACAGATTACGAGCAGTACTTC. This chain joins TRBV7-8 and TRBJ2-7, with D perhaps matching TRBD1 (6 bases). The CDR3 is made up of 13 amino acids. The germline V and J ends were trimmed by 5 bases and 4 bases, with 12 bases remaining between them. Germline CDR1 reads SGHVS; CDR2 reads FQNEAQ.

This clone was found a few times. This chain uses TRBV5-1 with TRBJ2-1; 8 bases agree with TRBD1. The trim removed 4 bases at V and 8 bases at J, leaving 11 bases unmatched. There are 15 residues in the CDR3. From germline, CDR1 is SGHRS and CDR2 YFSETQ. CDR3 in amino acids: CASSPGQGGMDEQFF. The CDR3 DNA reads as TGCGCCAGCAGCCCTGGACAGGGAGGTATGGATGAGCAGTTCTTC.

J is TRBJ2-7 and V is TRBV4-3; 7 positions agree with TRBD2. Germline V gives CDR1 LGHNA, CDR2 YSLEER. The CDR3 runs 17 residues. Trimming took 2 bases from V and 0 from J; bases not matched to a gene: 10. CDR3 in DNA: TGCGCCAGCAGCCAACTACGACTAAGCGGGAACTCCTACGAGCAGTACTTC. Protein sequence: CASSQLRLSGNSYEQYF.

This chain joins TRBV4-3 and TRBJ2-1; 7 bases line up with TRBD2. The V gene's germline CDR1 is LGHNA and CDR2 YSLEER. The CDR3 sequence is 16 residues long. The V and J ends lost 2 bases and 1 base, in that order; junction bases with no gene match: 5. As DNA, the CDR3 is TGCGCCAGCAGCCAACGGGCTAGCGGATCCTACAATGAGCAGTTCTTC. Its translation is CASSQRASGSYNEQFF.

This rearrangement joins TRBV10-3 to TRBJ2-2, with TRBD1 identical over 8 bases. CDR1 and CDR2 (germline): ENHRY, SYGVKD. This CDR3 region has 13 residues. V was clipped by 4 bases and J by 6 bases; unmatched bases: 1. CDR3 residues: CAISGTGPGELFF. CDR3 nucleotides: TGTGCCATCAGTGGGACAGGGCCCGGGGAGCTGTTTTTT.